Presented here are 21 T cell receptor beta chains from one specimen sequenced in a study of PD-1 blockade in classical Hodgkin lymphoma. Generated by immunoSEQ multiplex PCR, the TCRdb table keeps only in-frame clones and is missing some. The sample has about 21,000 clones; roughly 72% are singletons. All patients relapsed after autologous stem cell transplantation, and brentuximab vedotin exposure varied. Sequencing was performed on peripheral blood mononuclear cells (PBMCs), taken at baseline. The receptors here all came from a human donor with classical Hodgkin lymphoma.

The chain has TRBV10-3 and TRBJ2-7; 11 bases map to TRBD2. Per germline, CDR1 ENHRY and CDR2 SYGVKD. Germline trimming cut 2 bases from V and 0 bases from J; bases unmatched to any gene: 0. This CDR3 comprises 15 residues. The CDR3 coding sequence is TGTGCCATCAGTGAGGGGACTAGCGGCTCCTACGAGCAGTACTTC. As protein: CAISEGTSGSYEQYF.

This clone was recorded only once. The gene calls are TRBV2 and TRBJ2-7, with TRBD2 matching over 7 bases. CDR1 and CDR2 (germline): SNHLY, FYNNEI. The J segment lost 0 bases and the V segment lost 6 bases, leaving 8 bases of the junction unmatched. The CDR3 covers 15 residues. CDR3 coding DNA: TGTGCCAGCAGGTCTAGCGGAGAAACCTCCTACGAGCAGTACTTC. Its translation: CASRSSGETSYEQYF.

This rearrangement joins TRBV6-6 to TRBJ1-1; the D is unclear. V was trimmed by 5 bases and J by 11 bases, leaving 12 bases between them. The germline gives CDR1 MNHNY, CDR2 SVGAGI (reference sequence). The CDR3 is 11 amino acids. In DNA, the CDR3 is TGTGCCAGCAGTAACGCCCCCACGGCTTTCTTT. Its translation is CASSNAPTAFF.

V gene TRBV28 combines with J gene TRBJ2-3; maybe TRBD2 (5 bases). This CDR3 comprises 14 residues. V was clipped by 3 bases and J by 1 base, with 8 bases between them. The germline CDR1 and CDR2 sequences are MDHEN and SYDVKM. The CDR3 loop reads CASSFISGTDTQYF. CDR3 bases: TGTGCCAGCAGTTTTATTAGCGGCACAGATACGCAGTATTTT.

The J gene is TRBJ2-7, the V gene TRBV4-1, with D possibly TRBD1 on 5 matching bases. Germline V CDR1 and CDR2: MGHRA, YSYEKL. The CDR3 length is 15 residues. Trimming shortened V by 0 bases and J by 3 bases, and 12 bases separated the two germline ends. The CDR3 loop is CASSQDDSRFYEQYF. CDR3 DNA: TGCGCCAGCAGCCAAGATGACAGCCGGTTCTACGAGCAGTACTTC.

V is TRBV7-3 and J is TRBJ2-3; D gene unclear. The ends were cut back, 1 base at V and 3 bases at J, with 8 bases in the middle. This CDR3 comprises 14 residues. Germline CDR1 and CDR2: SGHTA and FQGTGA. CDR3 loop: CASSLNALTDTQYF. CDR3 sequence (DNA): TGTGCCAGCAGCTTAAATGCACTTACAGATACGCAGTATTTT.

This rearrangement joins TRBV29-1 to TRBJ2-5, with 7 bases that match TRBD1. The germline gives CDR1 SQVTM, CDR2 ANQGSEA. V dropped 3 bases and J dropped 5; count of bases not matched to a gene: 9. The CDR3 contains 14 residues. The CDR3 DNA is TGCAGCGTTGAGGGGCAGGGGGAGACTGAGACCCAGTACTTC. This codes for CSVEGQGETETQYF.

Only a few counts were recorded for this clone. CDR3 loop: CASSFASRGYSNQPQHF. DNA for the CDR3: TGTGCCAGCAGCTTTGCTTCCAGGGGCTATAGCAATCAGCCCCAGCATTTT. J is TRBJ1-5 and V is TRBV7-9; D is possibly TRBD1 (6 bases). V was pared by 3 bases and J by 0 bases, with 15 bases between. The V gene's germline CDR1 is SEHNR and CDR2 FQNEAQ (reference sequence). CDR3 length equals 17 residues. Full variable domain (outside the CDR3, taken from reference TRBV7-9 and TRBJ1-5): DTGVSQNPRHKITKRGQNVTFRCDPISEHNRLYWYRQTLGQGPEFLTYFQNEAQLEKSRLLSDRFSAERPKGSFSTLEIQRTEQGDSAMYLCASSFASRGYSNQPQHFGDGTRLSIL.

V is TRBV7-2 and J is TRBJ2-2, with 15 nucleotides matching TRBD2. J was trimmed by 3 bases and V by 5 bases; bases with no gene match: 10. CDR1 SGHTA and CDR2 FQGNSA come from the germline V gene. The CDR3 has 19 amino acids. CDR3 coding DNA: TGTGCCAGCAGCCAAGGACTAGCGGGAGGGCCGTCCCACACCGGGGAGCTGTTTTTT. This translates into CASSQGLAGGPSHTGELFF.

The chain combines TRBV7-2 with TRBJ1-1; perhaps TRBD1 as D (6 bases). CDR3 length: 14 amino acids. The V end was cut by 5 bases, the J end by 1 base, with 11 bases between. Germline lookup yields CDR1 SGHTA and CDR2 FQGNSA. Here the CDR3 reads CASSQGHANTEAFF. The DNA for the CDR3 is TGTGCCAGCAGCCAGGGACACGCGAACACTGAAGCTTTCTTT.

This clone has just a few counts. DNA of the CDR3: TGTGCCAGCAGAGGGATGGGGGAGACCCAGTACTTC. The encoded protein is CASRGMGETQYF. The V call is TRBV6-5, the J call TRBJ2-5, with D unclear. CDR1 and CDR2 (germline): MNHEY, SVGAGI. The V end was cut by 6 bases, the J end by 5 bases, with 10 bases between. This CDR3 has 12 amino acids.

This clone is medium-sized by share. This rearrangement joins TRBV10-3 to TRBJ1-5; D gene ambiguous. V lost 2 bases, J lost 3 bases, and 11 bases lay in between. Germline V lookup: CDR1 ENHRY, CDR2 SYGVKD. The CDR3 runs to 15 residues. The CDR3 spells CAISEGDLNNQPQHF. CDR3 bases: TGTGCCATCAGTGAGGGGGATTTGAACAATCAGCCCCAGCATTTT.

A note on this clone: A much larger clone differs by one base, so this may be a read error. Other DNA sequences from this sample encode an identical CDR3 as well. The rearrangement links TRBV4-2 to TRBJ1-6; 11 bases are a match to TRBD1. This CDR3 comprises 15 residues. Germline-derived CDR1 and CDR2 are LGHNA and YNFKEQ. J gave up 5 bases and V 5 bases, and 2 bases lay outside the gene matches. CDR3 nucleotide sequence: TGTGCCAGCAGCTTGGGACAGGGGGATAATTCACCCCTCCACTTT. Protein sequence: CASSLGQGDNSPLHF.

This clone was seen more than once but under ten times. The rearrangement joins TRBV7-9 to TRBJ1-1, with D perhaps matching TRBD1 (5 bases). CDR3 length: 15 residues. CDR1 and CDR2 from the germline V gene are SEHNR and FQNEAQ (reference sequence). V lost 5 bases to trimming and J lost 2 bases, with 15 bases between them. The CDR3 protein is CASSPPGLLNTEAFF. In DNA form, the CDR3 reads TGTGCCAGCAGCCCACCGGGACTCCTAAACACTGAAGCTTTCTTT.

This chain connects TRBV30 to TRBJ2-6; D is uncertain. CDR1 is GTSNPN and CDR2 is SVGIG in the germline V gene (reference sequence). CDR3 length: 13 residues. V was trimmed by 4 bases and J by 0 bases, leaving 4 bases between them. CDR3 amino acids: CAWKASGANVLTF. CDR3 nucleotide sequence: TGTGCCTGGAAGGCCTCTGGGGCCAACGTCCTGACTTTC. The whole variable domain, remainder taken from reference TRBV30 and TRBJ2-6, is SQTIHQWPATLVQPVGSPLSLECTVEGTSNPNLYWYRQAAGRGLQLLFYSVGIGQISSEVPQNLSASRPQDRQFILSSKKLLLSDSGFYLCAWKASGANVLTFGAGSRLTVL.

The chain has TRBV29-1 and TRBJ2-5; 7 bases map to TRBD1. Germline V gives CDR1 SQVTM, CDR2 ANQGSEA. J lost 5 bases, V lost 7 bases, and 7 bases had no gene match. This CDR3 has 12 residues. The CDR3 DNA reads TGCAGCGCAGACAGGGCGAGGGAGACCCAGTACTTC. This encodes CSADRARETQYF.

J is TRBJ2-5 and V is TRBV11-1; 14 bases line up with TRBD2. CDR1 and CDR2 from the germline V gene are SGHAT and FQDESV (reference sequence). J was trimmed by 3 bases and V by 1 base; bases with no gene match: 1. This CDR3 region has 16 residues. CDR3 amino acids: CASSLGGLAGEETQYF. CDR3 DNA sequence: TGTGCCAGCAGCTTAGGGGGACTAGCGGGGGAAGAGACCCAGTACTTC. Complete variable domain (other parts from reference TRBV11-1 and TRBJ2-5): EAEVAQSPRYKITEKSQAVAFWCDPISGHATLYWYRQILGQGPELLVQFQDESVVDDSQLPKDRFSAERLKGVDSTLKIQPAELGDSAMYLCASSLGGLAGEETQYFGPGTRLLVL.

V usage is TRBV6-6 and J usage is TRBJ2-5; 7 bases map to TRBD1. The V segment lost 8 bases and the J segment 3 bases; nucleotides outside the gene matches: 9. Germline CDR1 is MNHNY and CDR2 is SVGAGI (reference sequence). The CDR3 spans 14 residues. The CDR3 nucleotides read TGTGCCAGCGTTCCGTCGCAGGGGGAAGAGACCCAGTACTTC. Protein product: CASVPSQGEETQYF.

The CDR3 nucleotides are TGTGCCAGCAGCAAAAGCCGTGAGCGGGCGCGCCAAGAGACCCAGTACTTC. It codes for CASSKSRERARQETQYF. This chain connects TRBV11-3 to TRBJ2-5, with TRBD2 as a possible D gene (6 bases). This CDR3 comprises 17 residues. V shed 5 bases and J shed 1 base, with 20 bases lying between them. CDR1 SGHNT and CDR2 YENEEA come from the germline V gene.

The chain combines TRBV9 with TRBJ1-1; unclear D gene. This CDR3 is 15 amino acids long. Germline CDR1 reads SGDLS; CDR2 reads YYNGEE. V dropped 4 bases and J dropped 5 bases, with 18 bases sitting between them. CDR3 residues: CASSPPGSPRTEAFF. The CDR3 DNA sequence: TGTGCCAGCAGCCCTCCGGGCTCCCCCCGGACTGAAGCTTTCTTT.

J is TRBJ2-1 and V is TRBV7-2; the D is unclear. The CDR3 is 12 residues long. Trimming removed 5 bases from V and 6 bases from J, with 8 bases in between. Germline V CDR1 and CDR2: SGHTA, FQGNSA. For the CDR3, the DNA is TGTGCCAGCAGCCCGCGGACCAATGAGCAGTTCTTC. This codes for CASSPRTNEQFF.